The present T cell receptor (beta chain) was sequenced within a study of T cells in Graves' hyperthyroidism and ophthalmopathy. Findings and caveats of the study: Blood shared most expanded thyroid clonotypes above 0.001.

This clonotype was picked up many times. Its specificity is unknown. TCR beta CDR3 region amplification was performed from RNA transcripts. Using the HTBI primer set, a first-round RT-PCR was run on the TCR CDR3. TCRdb re-called the multiplex PCR reads with MiXCR, one entry per CDR3 protein. The table includes about 350,000 distinct CDR3 sequences, over 11% detected once. Calling Graves' hyperthyroidism stable meant ophthalmopathy did not progress within 18 months. Fresh peripheral blood, more than 9 ml, yielded the PBMCs. The length of the CDR3 is 14 residues. CDR1 is SGHAT and CDR2 is FQNNGV in the germline V gene. V was pared by 4 bases and J by 4 bases, with 4 bases of the junction left unmatched.

This clonotype originated in a woman in her 30s with Graves' hyperthyroidism. The chain employs TRBV11-2 and TRBJ1-2, with TRBD1 matching over 9 bases. What was sequenced was blood. CDR3: CASSSRQGGYGYTF. The CDR3 DNA sequence: TGTGCCAGCAGCTCCCGACAGGGGGGCTATGGCTACACCTTC.